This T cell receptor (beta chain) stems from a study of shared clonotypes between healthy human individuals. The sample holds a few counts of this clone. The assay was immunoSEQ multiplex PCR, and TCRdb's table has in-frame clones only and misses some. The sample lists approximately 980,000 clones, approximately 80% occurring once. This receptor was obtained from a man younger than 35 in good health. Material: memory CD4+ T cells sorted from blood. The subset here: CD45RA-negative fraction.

Here the CDR3 DNA reads TGTGCCAGCAGCCCTCTGGGGTCCCTAGGAAACATTCAGTACTTC. Translation: CASSPLGSLGNIQYF. This chain connects TRBV7-8 to TRBJ2-4; no firm D call. Germline V gene sequence: CDR1 SGHVS, CDR2 FQNEAQ. V gave up 5 bases and J gave up 6 bases, with 17 bases separating them. This CDR3 spans 15 amino acids.